Reported below is one T cell receptor beta chain. No antigen is known for it. TCRdb reanalysed the multiplex PCR reads using MiXCR and keeps one entry per CDR3 protein. The sample carries approximately 300,000 distinct CDR3 sequences, around 31% recorded once. Looked up from germline, CDR1 is KGHDR and CDR2 is SFDVKD. The length of the CDR3 is 15 residues. J was trimmed by 2 bases and V by 4 bases; bases with no gene match: 5. The record originates from a study of breast tumors, draining lymph nodes, adjacent tissues. Study outcomes and limitations: Compared with lymph nodes, tumors were less diverse; compared with nontumor tissue, more. The data were judged consistent with most tumor T cells coming from lymph node and expanding in tumor. Tumor and nontumor repertoires were significantly more similar in luminal-like than in basal-like breast cancer. That most tumor T cells come from lymph nodes remained unproven.

The lymph nodes were axillary draining lymph nodes from breast cancer patients. The material sequenced was axillary lymph node tissue. The gene calls are TRBV24-1 and TRBJ1-2, with 8 bases lining up with TRBD1. The receptor was isolated from a female donor with breast cancer. Some clones in this sample may be carry-over from other donors' samples. Here the CDR3 reads CATSDEGQVNYGYTF. CDR3 nucleotide sequence: TGTGCCACCAGTGACGAGGGACAGGTAAACTATGGCTACACCTTC.